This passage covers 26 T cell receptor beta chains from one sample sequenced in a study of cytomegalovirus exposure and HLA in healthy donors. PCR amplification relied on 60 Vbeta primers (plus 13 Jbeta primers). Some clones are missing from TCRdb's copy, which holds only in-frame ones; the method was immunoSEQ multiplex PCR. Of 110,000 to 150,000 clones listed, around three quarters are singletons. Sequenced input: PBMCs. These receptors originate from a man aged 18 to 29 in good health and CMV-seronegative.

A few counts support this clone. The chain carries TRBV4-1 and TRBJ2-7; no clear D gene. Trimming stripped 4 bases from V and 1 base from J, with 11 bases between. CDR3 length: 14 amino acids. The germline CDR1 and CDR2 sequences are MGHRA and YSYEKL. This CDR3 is CASSPLARSYEQYF. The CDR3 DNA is TGCGCCAGCAGCCCGTTGGCTAGGTCCTACGAGCAGTACTTC.

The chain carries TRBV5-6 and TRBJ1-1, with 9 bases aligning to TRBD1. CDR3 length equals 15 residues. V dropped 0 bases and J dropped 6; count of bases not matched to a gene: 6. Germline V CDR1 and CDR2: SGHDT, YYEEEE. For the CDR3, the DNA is TGTGCCAGCAGCTTGGAGTGGACAGGGGCCCCTGAAGCTTTCTTT. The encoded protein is CASSLEWTGAPEAFF.

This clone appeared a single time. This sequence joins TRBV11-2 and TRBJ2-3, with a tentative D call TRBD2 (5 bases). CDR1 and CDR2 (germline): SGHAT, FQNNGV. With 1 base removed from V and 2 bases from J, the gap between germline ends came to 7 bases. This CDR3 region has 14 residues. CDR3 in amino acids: CASSLARATDTQYF. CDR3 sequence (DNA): TGTGCCAGCAGCTTAGCGCGGGCCACAGATACGCAGTATTTT. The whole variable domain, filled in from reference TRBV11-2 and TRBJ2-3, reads EAGVAQSPRYKIIEKRQSVAFWCNPISGHATLYWYQQILGQGPKLLIQFQNNGVVDDSQLPKDRFSAERLKGVDSTLKIQPAKLEDSAVYLCASSLARATDTQYFGPGTRLTVL.

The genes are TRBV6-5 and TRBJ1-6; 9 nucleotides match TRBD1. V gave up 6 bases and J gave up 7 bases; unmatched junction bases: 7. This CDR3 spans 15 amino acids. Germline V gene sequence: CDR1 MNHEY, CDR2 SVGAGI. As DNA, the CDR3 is TGTGCCAGCAGGGGGACAGGGAGGTGGAATTCACCCCTCCACTTT. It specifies CASRGTGRWNSPLHF.

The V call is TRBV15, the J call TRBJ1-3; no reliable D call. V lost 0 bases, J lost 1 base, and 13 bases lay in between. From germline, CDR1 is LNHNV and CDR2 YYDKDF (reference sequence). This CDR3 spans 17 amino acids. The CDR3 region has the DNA TGTGCCACCAGCAGAGAGGTCTCGGGGTGGTCTGGAAACACCATATATTTT. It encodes CATSREVSGWSGNTIYF.

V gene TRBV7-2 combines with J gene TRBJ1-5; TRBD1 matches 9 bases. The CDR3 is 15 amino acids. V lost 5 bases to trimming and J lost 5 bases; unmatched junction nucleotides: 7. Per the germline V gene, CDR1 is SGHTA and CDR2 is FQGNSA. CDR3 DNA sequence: TGTGCCAGCAGCACTCAACAGGGGGCCGATCAGCCCCAGCATTTT. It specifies CASSTQQGADQPQHF.

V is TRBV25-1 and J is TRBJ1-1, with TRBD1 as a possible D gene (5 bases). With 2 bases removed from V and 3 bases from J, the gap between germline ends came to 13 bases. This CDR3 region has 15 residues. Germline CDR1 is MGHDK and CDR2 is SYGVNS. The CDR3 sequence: CASSEGGDSDTEAFF. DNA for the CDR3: TGTGCCAGCAGTGAAGGAGGGGACTCTGACACTGAAGCTTTCTTT.

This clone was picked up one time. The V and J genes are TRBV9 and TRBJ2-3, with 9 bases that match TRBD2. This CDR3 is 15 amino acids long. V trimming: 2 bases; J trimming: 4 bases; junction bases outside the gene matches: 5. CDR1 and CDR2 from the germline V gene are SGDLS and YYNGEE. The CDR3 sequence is CASSVGVAGADTQYF. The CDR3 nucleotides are TGTGCCAGCAGCGTGGGCGTAGCGGGGGCAGATACGCAGTATTTT.

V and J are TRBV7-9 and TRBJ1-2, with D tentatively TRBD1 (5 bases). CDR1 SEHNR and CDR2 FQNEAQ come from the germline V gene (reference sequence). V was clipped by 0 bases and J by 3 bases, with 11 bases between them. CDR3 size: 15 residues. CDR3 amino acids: CASSLALPGYYGYTF. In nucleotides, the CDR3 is TGTGCCAGCAGCTTAGCGCTTCCAGGGTACTATGGCTACACCTTC.

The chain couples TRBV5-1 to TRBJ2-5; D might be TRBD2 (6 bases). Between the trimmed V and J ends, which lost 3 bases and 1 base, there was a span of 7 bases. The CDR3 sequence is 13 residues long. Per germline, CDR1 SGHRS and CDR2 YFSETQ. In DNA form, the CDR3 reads TGCGCCAGCAGCTCGGGGGTCCAAGAGACCCAGTACTTC. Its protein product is CASSSGVQETQYF.

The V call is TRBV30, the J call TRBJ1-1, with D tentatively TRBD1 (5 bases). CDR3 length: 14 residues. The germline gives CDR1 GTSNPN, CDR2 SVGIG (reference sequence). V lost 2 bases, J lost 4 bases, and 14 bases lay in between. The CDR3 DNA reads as TGTGCCTGGAGTCGGTTGCAGGGCCCCACTGAAGCTTTCTTT. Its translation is CAWSRLQGPTEAFF.

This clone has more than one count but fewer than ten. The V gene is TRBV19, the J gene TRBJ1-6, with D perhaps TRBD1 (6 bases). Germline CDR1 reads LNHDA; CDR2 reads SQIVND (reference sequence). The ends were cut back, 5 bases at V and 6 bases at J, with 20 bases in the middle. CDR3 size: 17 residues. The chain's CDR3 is CASSSLQSGARNSPLHF. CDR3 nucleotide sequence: TGTGCCAGTAGTTCCCTACAGTCAGGGGCTCGTAATTCACCCCTCCACTTT.

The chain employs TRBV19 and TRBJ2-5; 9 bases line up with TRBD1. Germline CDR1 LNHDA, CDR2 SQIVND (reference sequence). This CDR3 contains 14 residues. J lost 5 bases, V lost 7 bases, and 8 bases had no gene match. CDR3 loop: CASTAGTGTETQYF. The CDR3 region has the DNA TGTGCCAGTACCGCCGGGACAGGGACCGAGACCCAGTACTTC.

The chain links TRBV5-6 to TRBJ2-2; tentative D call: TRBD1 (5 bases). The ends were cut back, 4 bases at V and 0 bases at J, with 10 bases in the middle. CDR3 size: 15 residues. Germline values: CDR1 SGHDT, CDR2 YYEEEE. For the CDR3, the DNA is TGTGCCAGCAGCCCGACGACAGCGAACACCGGGGAGCTGTTTTTT. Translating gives CASSPTTANTGELFF.

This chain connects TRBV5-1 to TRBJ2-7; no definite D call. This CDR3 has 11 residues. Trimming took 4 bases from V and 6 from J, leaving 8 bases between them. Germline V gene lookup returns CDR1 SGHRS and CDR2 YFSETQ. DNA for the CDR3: TGCGCCAGCAGCGACCTAGGCGAGCAGTACTTC. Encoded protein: CASSDLGEQYF.

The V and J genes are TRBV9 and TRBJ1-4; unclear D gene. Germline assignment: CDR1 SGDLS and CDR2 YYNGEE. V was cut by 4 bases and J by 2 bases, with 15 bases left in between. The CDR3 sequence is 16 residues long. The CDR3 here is CASSPREGTTNEKLFF. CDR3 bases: TGTGCCAGCAGCCCCCGAGAGGGTACGACTAATGAAAAACTGTTTTTT.

The CDR3: CASSLEAGYPYNEQFF. The CDR3 DNA reads TGTGCCAGCAGCTTAGAGGCAGGGTACCCCTACAATGAGCAGTTCTTC. This chain links TRBV7-9 with TRBJ2-1, with D maybe TRBD1 (5 bases). The V end lost 1 base, the J end lost 2 bases, and 12 bases lay between the germline ends. The CDR3 has 16 residues. Germline values: CDR1 SEHNR, CDR2 FQNEAQ (reference sequence).

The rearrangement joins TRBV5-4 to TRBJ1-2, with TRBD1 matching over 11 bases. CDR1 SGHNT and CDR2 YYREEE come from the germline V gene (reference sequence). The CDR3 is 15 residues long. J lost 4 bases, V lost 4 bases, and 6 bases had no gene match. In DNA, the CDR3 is TGTGCCAGCAGCACTATGGACAGGGGGCCCTATGGCTACACCTTC. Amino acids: CASSTMDRGPYGYTF.

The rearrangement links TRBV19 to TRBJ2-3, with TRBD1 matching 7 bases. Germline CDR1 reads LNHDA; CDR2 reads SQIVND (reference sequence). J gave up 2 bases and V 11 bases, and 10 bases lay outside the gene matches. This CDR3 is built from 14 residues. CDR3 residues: CASKTGSNTDTQYF. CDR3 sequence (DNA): TGTGCCTCAAAGACAGGGTCCAACACAGATACGCAGTATTTT. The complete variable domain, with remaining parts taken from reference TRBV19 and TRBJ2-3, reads DGGITQSPKYLFRKEGQNVTLSCEQNLNHDAMYWYRQDPGQGLRLIYYSQIVNDFQKGDIAEGYSVSREKKESFPLTVTSAQKNPTAFYLCASKTGSNTDTQYFGPGTRLTVL.

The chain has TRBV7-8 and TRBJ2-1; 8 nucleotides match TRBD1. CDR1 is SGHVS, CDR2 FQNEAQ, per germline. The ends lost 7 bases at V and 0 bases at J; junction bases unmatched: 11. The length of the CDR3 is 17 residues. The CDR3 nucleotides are TGTGCCAGCACCATTCTGACGACAGGGGACTCCTACAATGAGCAGTTCTTC. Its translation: CASTILTTGDSYNEQFF.

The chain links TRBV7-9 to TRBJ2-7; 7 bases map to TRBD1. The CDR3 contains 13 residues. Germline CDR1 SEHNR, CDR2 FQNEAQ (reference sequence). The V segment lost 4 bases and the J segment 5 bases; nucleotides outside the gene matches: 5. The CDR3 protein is CASSSPGQNEQYF. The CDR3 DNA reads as TGTGCCAGCAGCTCACCGGGACAGAACGAGCAGTACTTC.

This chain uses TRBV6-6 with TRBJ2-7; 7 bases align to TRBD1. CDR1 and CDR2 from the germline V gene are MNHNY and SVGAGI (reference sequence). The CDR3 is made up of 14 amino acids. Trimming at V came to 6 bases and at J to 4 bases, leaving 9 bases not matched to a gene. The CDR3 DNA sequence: TGTGCCAGCAGCTCCCAGGGGGAAGAGTACGAGCAGTACTTC. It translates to CASSSQGEEYEQYF.

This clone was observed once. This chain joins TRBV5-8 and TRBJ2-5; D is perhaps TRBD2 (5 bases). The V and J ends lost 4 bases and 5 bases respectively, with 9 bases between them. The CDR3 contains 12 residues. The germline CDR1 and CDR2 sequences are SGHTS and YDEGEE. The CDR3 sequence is CASSRGWETQYF. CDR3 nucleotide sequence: TGTGCCAGCAGCCGCGGGTGGGAGACCCAGTACTTC.

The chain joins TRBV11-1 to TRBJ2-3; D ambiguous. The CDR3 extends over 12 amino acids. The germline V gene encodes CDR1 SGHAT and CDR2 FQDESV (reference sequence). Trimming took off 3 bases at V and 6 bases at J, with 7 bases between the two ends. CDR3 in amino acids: CASSFSTDTQYF. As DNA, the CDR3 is TGTGCCAGCAGCTTTTCAACTGATACGCAGTATTTT.

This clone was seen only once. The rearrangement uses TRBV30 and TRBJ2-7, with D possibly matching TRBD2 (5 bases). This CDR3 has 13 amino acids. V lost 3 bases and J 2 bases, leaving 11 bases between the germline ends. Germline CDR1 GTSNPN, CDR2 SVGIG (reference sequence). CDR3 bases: TGTGCCTGGAGGGGCGCCGGGGCCTACGAGCAGTACTTC. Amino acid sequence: CAWRGAGAYEQYF.

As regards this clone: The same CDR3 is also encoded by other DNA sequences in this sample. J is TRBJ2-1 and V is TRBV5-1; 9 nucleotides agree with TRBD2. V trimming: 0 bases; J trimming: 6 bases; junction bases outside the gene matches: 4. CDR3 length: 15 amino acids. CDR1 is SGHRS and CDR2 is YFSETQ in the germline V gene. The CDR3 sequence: CASSLGAGGLNEQFF. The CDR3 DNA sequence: TGCGCCAGCAGCTTGGGTGCGGGGGGGCTCAATGAGCAGTTCTTC.